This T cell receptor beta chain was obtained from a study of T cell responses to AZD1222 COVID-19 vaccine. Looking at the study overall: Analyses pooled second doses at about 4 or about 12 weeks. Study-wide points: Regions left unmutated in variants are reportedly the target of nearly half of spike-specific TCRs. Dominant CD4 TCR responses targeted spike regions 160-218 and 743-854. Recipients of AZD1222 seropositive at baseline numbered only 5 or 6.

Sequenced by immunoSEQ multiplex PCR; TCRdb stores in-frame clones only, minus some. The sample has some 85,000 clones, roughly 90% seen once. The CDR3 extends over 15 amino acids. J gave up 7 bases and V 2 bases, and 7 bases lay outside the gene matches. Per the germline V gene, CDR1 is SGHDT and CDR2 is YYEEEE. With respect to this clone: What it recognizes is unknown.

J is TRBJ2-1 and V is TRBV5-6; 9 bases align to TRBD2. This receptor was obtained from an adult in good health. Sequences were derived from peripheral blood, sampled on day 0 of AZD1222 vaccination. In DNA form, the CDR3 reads TGTGCCAGCAGCTTTAGCGGGAGTCTGGGGAATGAGCAGTTCTTC. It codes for CASSFSGSLGNEQFF.